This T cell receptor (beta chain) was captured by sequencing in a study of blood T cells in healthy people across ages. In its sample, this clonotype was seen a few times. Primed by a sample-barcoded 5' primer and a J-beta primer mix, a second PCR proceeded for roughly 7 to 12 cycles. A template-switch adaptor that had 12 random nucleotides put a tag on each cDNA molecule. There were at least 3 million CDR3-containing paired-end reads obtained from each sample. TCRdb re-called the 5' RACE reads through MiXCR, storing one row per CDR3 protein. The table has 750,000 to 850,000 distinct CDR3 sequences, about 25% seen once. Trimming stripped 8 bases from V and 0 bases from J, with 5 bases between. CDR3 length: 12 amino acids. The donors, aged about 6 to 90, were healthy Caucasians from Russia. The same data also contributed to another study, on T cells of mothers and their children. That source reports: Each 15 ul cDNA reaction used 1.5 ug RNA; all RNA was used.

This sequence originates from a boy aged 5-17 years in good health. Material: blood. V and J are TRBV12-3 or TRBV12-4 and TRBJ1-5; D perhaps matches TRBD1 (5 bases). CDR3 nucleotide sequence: TGTGCCAGCGGGGGTAGCAATCAGCCCCAGCATTTT. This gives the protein CASGGSNQPQHF.